This T cell receptor beta chain came from a study of blood T cell repertoires in COVID-19. Trimming took 7 bases from V and 4 from J, leaving 14 bases between them. Per the germline V gene, CDR1 is MNHEY and CDR2 is SVGAGI. The CDR3 has 13 amino acids. This table comes from immunoSEQ multiplex PCR, and its TCRdb copy is limited to in-frame clones, with some not included. The repertoire holds 120,000 to 150,000 clones, with 65% to 85% as singletons. Residents of about two dozen US areas, aged roughly 18 to 89 years, made up the participants. This clonotype originated in a woman between 50 and 59 years old who had been exposed to COVID-19. The source material was PBMCs or T cells enriched from blood (not recorded which). The chain couples TRBV6-5 to TRBJ2-7; TRBD2 might be the D (7 bases). In nucleotides, the CDR3 is TGTGCCAGCACCGGGGGGCAACGATACGAGCAGTACTTC. Protein sequence: CASTGGQRYEQYF.